The 31 T cell receptor beta chains presented below share a single source sample, sequenced in a study of tissue T cells after allogeneic stem cell transplantation. Generated by immunoSEQ multiplex PCR, the TCRdb table keeps only in-frame clones and is missing some. Among some 9,300 clones, 36% were seen once, and the ten largest hold approximately 5%. Time point indicated: mouse harvest day 14 after allogeneic transplant. Each mouse received 10^7 T-cell-depleted marrow cells plus 10^6 splenic CD5+ T cells by tail vein. The sample consisted of skin. The receptors were sampled from a female BALB/c mouse given C57BL/6 T cells with graft-versus-host disease after an allogeneic hematopoietic cell transplant.

Comments on this clone: Germline and genes: mouse. The DNA ends 1 residue before the CDR3 does, and the rest of the CDR3 is filled in from the germline J gene. The V gene is TRBV12-1, the J gene TRBJ2-7, with TRBD1 matching 12 bases. The CDR3 contains 14 residues. With 2 bases clipped from V and 7 bases from J, the junction kept 5 bases outside the gene matches. CDR1 and CDR2 from the germline V gene are SGHSN and HYEKVE. Here the CDR3 reads CASSPGQGAREQYF. The CDR3 bases that were read are TGTGCCAGCTCTCCGGGACAGGGGGCGCGAGAACAGTAC. The full variable domain, with the rest looked up from reference TRBV12-1 and TRBJ2-7, is DSGVVQSPRHIIKEKGGRSVLTCIPISGHSNVVWYQQTLGKELKFLIQHYEKVERDKGFLPSRFSVQQFDDYHSEMNMSALELEDSAMYFCASSPGQGAREQYFGPGTRLTVL.

About this clone itself: These gene names are mouse names. The read terminates 1 residue ahead of where the CDR3 ends, so the germline J gene completes it. This chain connects TRBV13-2 to TRBJ2-7; 9 positions agree with TRBD1. The CDR3 extends over 12 amino acids. From germline, CDR1 is NNHNN and CDR2 SYGAGS (reference sequence). V shed 5 bases and J 7 bases; nucleotides not matched to a gene: 4. Partial CDR3 DNA: TGTGCCAGCGGCCACAGGGGGCGCGAACAGTAC. It encodes CASGHRGREQY. From start to end, the CDR3 is CASGHRGREQYF.

On this clone itself: Gene labels here are mouse ones. The read ends 1 residue shy of where the CDR3 ends; the end is completed using the germline J gene. V and J are TRBV16 and TRBJ1-3; no definite D call. Deletions cut 2 bases from V and 0 bases from J, with 5 bases between. The CDR3 totals 14 residues. From germline, CDR1 is SGHSA and CDR2 FRNQAP. CDR3 DNA (partial): TGTGCAAGCAGCTTAACAGATTCTGGAAATACGCTCTAT. Translation: CASSLTDSGNTLY. The whole CDR3 sequence reads CASSLTDSGNTLYF.

This clone came up once. Any gene name here is a mouse gene name. The read comes to an end 1 residue before the CDR3 does, leaving the germline J gene to fill in the end. The chain links TRBV12-2 to TRBJ1-2; TRBD1 is a possible D gene (5 bases). Germline loops: CDR1 SGHLS, CDR2 HYDKME. V dropped 0 bases and J dropped 6 bases, with 7 bases sitting between them. This CDR3 region has 12 residues. CDR3 amino acids: CASSLRGADYTF. CDR3 DNA (partial): TGTGCCAGCTCTCTCCGGGGCGCCGACTACACC.

This clone was seen more than once but under ten times. Mouse gene names apply. Read data end 1 residue before the CDR3 end; the end is taken from the germline J gene. The gene calls are TRBV12-2 and TRBJ2-7; 9 positions agree with TRBD1. CDR3 length: 13 amino acids. V lost 2 bases to trimming and J lost 3 bases; unmatched junction nucleotides: 1. The germline gives CDR1 SGHLS, CDR2 HYDKME. The part of the CDR3 DNA that was read is TGTGCCAGCTCTCGGGACAGGGACTATGAACAGTAC. It codes for CASSRDRDYEQY. The whole CDR3 sequence reads CASSRDRDYEQYF.

This clone came up a few times. The genes are named according to mouse. Coverage ceases 1 residue before the CDR3 finishes, and the germline J gene fills in the end. The J gene is TRBJ2-4, the V gene TRBV13-2; D gene uncertain. Trimming took 2 bases from V and 0 from J, leaving 7 bases between them. This CDR3 has 14 residues. Germline V gene data show CDR1 as NNHNN and CDR2 as SYGAGS (reference sequence). CDR3 bases read: TGTGCCAGCGGTGAAATGGGTAGTCAAAACACCTTGTAC. Protein: CASGEMGSQNTLY. The CDR3 reads in full as CASGEMGSQNTLYF.

Of note for this clone: The genes are named according to mouse. The read falls 1 residue short of the CDR3 end, and the missing part is taken from the germline J gene. The same CDR3 arises from other DNA sequences in this sample as well. The chain combines TRBV26 with TRBJ1-3; D is unresolved. Trimming took off 1 base at V and 0 bases at J, with 1 base between the two ends. Germline lookup yields CDR1 KGHPV and CDR2 FQNQEV (reference sequence). This CDR3 spans 13 amino acids. The DNA read from the CDR3 is TGTGCCAGCAGTCTGTATTCTGGAAATACGCTCTAT. Its protein product is CASSLYSGNTLY. The CDR3 in its entirety is CASSLYSGNTLYF.

With respect to this clone: The listed genes are named as in mouse. Read data end 1 residue before the CDR3 end; the end is taken from the germline J gene. This chain joins TRBV26 and TRBJ1-3, with D uncertain. The CDR3 loop spans 16 amino acids. Germline CDR1 KGHPV, CDR2 FQNQEV (reference sequence). V was trimmed by 1 base and J by 0 bases, leaving 10 bases between them. The CDR3 DNA, read in part, is TGTGCCAGCAGTCTGTACAGATCTTATTCTGGAAATACGCTCTAT. This codes for CASSLYRSYSGNTLY. In full, the CDR3 is CASSLYRSYSGNTLYF.

Concerning this clone itself: The germline and genes are mouse ones. Read sequence stops 1 residue before the CDR3 end, and the germline J gene provides the missing end. This sequence joins TRBV2 and TRBJ2-1, with 8 bases fitting TRBD2. CDR1 and CDR2 (germline): LGHNA, YSYQKL. Trimming took 0 bases from V and 3 from J; bases not matched to a gene: 4. The CDR3 totals 16 residues. CDR3 bases read: TGTGCCAGCAGCCAAGAGAGGTGGGGGGGCTATGCTGAGCAGTTC. Translated: CASSQERWGGYAEQF. The full CDR3 protein reads CASSQERWGGYAEQFF.

By sample share, this clone is medium-sized. Gene names denote mouse genes. With the read ending 1 residue before the CDR3 end, the germline J gene is used to fill in that end. The chain recombines TRBV23 with TRBJ2-1; the table names TRBD2, a call not compared with the DNA. CDR3 length equals 15 residues. Germline lookup yields CDR1 KGHTA and CDR2 FQNQQP. The CDR3 spells CSSSQDWGNYAEQFF. The covered CDR3 bases are TGCTCCAGCAGTCAAGACTGGGGGAACTATGCTGAGCAGTTC.

Of note for this clone: Gene names are the mouse ones. The read comes to an end 1 residue before the CDR3 does, leaving the germline J gene to fill in the end. The rearrangement joins TRBV26 to TRBJ1-2; D unresolved. Germline CDR1 and CDR2: KGHPV and FQNQEV (reference sequence). The CDR3 totals 14 residues. With 0 bases removed from V and 0 bases from J, the gap between germline ends came to 5 bases. The CDR3 bases that were read are TGTGCCAGCAGTCTGTCTGGCGCAAACTCCGACTACACC. It yields the protein CASSLSGANSDYT. The full CDR3 protein is CASSLSGANSDYTF.

By frequency in the sample, this clone is medium-sized. These gene names are mouse names. The read terminates 1 residue before the CDR3 end, so the remaining end is supplied by the germline J gene. The chain couples TRBV26 to TRBJ1-5; D possibly corresponds to TRBD1 (6 bases). This CDR3 has 14 amino acids. Germline values: CDR1 KGHPV, CDR2 FQNQEV (reference sequence). Trimming took 7 bases from V and 0 from J, leaving 10 bases between them. The CDR3 here is CASTGQINNQAPLF. The CDR3 bases that were read are TGTGCCAGCACAGGACAGATTAACAACCAGGCTCCGCTT. Drawing the rest from reference TRBV26 and TRBJ1-5, the complete variable domain is NSKVIQTPRYLVKGQGQKAKMRCIPEKGHPVVFWYQQNKNNEFKFLINFQNQEVLQQIDMTEKRFSAECPSNSPCSLEIQSSEAGDSALYLCASTGQINNQAPLFGEGTRLSVL.

With respect to this clone: Genes here carry mouse names. The CDR3 end lies 1 residue beyond the end of the read and is filled in from the germline J gene. The chain couples TRBV15 to TRBJ2-1, with TRBD2 matching 7 bases. The CDR3 runs to 14 residues. The V and J ends lost 1 base and 3 bases, in that order; junction bases with no gene match: 0. The germline gives CDR1 SGHND, CDR2 FRSKSL. The part of the CDR3 DNA that was read is TGTGCCAGCAGTTTAGGGGGGGGCTATGCTGAGCAGTTC. Translating it yields CASSLGGGYAEQF. The entire CDR3 sequence reads CASSLGGGYAEQFF.

This clone was counted only a few times. The listed genes are named as in mouse. The read halts 1 residue ahead of the CDR3 end, with the missing end drawn from the germline J gene. This chain connects TRBV13-3 to TRBJ1-4, with D maybe TRBD1 (5 bases). Germline V gives CDR1 NNHDY, CDR2 SYVADS. This CDR3 spans 14 amino acids. V was shortened by 0 bases and J by 7 bases, with 10 bases between the two germline ends. The CDR3 reads CASSDEGKGERLFF. The covered CDR3 bases are TGTGCCAGCAGTGATGAGGGGAAGGGCGAAAGATTATTT. The whole variable domain, remainder taken from reference TRBV13-3 and TRBJ1-4, is EAAVTQSPRSKVAVTGGKVTLSCHQTNNHDYMYWYRQDTGHGLRLIHYSYVADSTEKGDIPDGYKASRPSQENFSLILELASLSQTAVYFCASSDEGKGERLFFGHGTKLSVL.

On this clone itself: The genes are named according to mouse. The read ends 1 residue early relative to the CDR3; the germline J gene fills the gap. This chain uses TRBV26 with TRBJ2-5; 10 bases agree with TRBD1. The CDR3 spans 15 residues. The V gene's germline CDR1 is KGHPV and CDR2 FQNQEV (reference sequence). With 6 bases clipped from V and 2 bases from J, the junction kept 5 bases outside the gene matches. The DNA read from the CDR3 is TGTGCCAGCAGCCCCGGGACAGGGGTCCAAGACACCCAGTAC. This codes for CASSPGTGVQDTQY. The CDR3 as a whole reads CASSPGTGVQDTQYF.

On this clone itself: The gene names here belong to mouse. From the germline J gene comes the end of the CDR3, since the read stops 1 residue before it. The chain couples TRBV26 to TRBJ2-5, with 8 bases matching TRBD1. The CDR3 spans 14 residues. CDR1 and CDR2 from the germline V gene are KGHPV and FQNQEV (reference sequence). V shed 4 bases, J shed 6 bases, and the junction held 6 bases outside the gene matches. CDR3 bases read: TGTGCCAGCAGTCCGGACAGGGATGGGGACACCCAGTAC. Its translation: CASSPDRDGDTQY. The whole CDR3 protein is CASSPDRDGDTQYF.

As to this clone: The gene names here belong to mouse. The read gets to within 1 residue of the CDR3 end, and the germline J gene fills in the rest. The gene calls are TRBV12-1 and TRBJ2-7; 9 nucleotides align to TRBD2. The CDR3 contains 14 residues. CDR1 and CDR2 from the germline V gene are SGHSN and HYEKVE. After removal of 0 bases from V and 2 bases from J, the junction contained 1 base not matched to a gene. The CDR3 loop is CASSLAGGAYEQYF. CDR3 DNA, as far as it was read: TGTGCCAGCTCTCTCGCTGGGGGGGCCTATGAACAGTAC.

On this clone: The gene symbols are mouse symbols. Read data end 1 residue before the CDR3 end; the end is taken from the germline J gene. The gene calls are TRBV26 and TRBJ2-1; TRBD1 is a possible D gene (5 bases). Germline V gives CDR1 KGHPV, CDR2 FQNQEV (reference sequence). The CDR3 totals 13 residues. The V end was cut by 0 bases, the J end by 5 bases, with 5 bases between. This chain's CDR3 is CASSLSTDAEQFF. The CDR3 DNA, read in part, is TGTGCCAGCAGTCTGTCGACAGATGCTGAGCAGTTC.

This clone has only a few counts. The genes are named according to mouse. The CDR3 extends 1 residue past the end of the read, so its final part is completed from the germline J gene. The rearrangement joins TRBV26 to TRBJ1-3; TRBD1 might be the D (6 bases). The CDR3 consists of 15 residues. CDR1 KGHPV and CDR2 FQNQEV come from the germline V gene (reference sequence). With 4 bases removed from V and 0 bases from J, the gap between germline ends came to 10 bases. The CDR3 DNA, read in part, is TGTGCCAGCAGTCCCGGACAGTTTTCTGGAAATACGCTCTAT. It encodes CASSPGQFSGNTLY. The complete CDR3 protein is CASSPGQFSGNTLYF.

Points on this clone: Gene names and germline match the mouse. The observed sequence ends 1 residue before the CDR3 terminus, with the missing tail filled in from the germline J gene. The V call is TRBV15, the J call TRBJ1-1; no firm D call. This CDR3 contains 13 residues. Between the trimmed V and J ends, which lost 3 bases and 0 bases, there was a span of 5 bases. CDR1 is SGHND, CDR2 FRSKSL, per germline. The chain's CDR3 is CASSFNANTEVFF. The DNA read from the CDR3 is TGTGCCAGCAGTTTTAATGCAAACACAGAAGTCTTC. Looking up the rest from reference TRBV15 and TRBJ1-1 gives the full variable domain: DAGVTQTPRHEVAEKGQTIILKCEPVSGHNDLFWYRQTKIQGLELLSYFRSKSLMEDGGAFKDRFKAEMLNSSFSTLKIQPTEPKDSAVYLCASSFNANTEVFFGKGTRLTVV.

As concerns this clone: Each gene name is a mouse one. The CDR3 goes on 1 residue after the read ends, and that part is filled in from the germline J gene. The chain is built from TRBV17 and TRBJ2-3, with 8 nucleotides matching TRBD2. The CDR3 covers 15 residues. Germline assignment: CDR1 MNHDT and CDR2 YYDKIL. J lost 1 base, V lost 0 bases, and 0 bases had no gene match. CDR3 in amino acids: CASSRDGGGAETLYF. CDR3 DNA (partial): TGTGCTAGCAGTAGAGATGGGGGGGGTGCAGAAACGCTGTAT.

As concerns this clone: Mouse names are used for the genes. The read ends 1 residue shy of where the CDR3 ends; the end is completed using the germline J gene. J is TRBJ2-4 and V is TRBV13-3; 9 nucleotides agree with TRBD1. In germline, CDR1 is NNHDY, CDR2 SYVADS. V gave up 5 bases and J gave up 3 bases; unmatched junction bases: 10. This CDR3 region has 16 residues. The DNA read from the CDR3 is TGTGCCAGCAGCACCGGGACAGGGATTGGGCAAAACACCTTGTAC. As protein: CASSTGTGIGQNTLY. The CDR3 in full is CASSTGTGIGQNTLYF.

Details on this clone: Mouse names are used for the genes. The read ends 1 residue before the CDR3 terminus; that terminus is restored from the germline J gene. J is TRBJ2-7 and V is TRBV12-2, with 9 bases aligning to TRBD2. Per the germline V gene, CDR1 is SGHLS and CDR2 is HYDKME. The junction had 4 bases not matched to a gene; V was cut back by 0 bases and J by 2 bases. The CDR3 consists of 15 residues. CDR3 in amino acids: CASSLEDWGPYEQYF. The CDR3 DNA, read in part, is TGTGCCAGCTCTCTCGAAGACTGGGGGCCCTATGAACAGTAC.

As regards this clone: Germline and genes: mouse. With the read ending 1 residue before the CDR3 end, the germline J gene is used to fill in that end. The rearrangement links TRBV5 to TRBJ2-7; 12 bases fit TRBD2. V was pared by 4 bases and J by 5 bases, with 3 bases of the junction left unmatched. This CDR3 comprises 14 residues. Germline assignment: CDR1 LGHNA and CDR2 YNLKQL (reference sequence). CDR3 DNA, as far as it was read: TGTGCCAGCAGCCGCCGGGACTGGGGGGATGAACAGTAC. Encoded protein: CASSRRDWGDEQY. The whole CDR3 reads CASSRRDWGDEQYF.

Of note for this clone: Germline and genes here are mouse. The read halts 1 residue ahead of the CDR3 end, with the missing end drawn from the germline J gene. The J gene is TRBJ1-3, the V gene TRBV3; D call uncertain. CDR1 is SNHLY and CDR2 is FYNGKV in the germline V gene (reference sequence). The CDR3 spans 15 residues. V was cut by 0 bases and J by 0 bases, with 6 bases left in between. The CDR3 region is CASSLAGNSGNTLYF. Partial CDR3 DNA: TGTGCCAGCAGCTTAGCGGGTAATTCTGGAAATACGCTCTAT. The variable domain in full, with the rest retrieved from reference TRBV3 and TRBJ1-3, is GPKVLQIPSHQIIDMGQMVTLNCDPVSNHLYFYWYKQILGQQMEFLVNFYNGKVMEKSKLFKDQFSVERPDGSYFTLKIQPTALEDSAVYFCASSLAGNSGNTLYFGEGSRLIVV.

There are a few counts of this clone. Here the gene names and germline are mouse. The CDR3 end is not reached by the read, which stops 1 residue before it; the germline J gene fills it in. The chain is built from TRBV19 and TRBJ2-4; 12 bases fit TRBD1. V shed 2 bases, J shed 1 base, and the junction held 2 bases outside the gene matches. The germline gives CDR1 FNHDT, CDR2 SITEND (reference sequence). CDR3 length: 16 residues. CDR3 loop: CASSIGTGGGQNTLYF. The covered CDR3 bases are TGTGCCAGCAGTATTGGGACAGGGGGCGGTCAAAACACCTTGTAC.

In the case of this clone: The gene names given are mouse names. The CDR3 end lies 1 residue beyond the end of the read and is filled in from the germline J gene. V and J are TRBV23 and TRBJ2-3; the D call TRBD1 from the table was never checked on the DNA. Germline lookup yields CDR1 KGHTA and CDR2 FQNQQP. The CDR3 totals 15 residues. Partial CDR3 DNA: TGCTCCAGCAGTCAAGGGACAGGGGGCGCAGAAACGCTGTAT. Encoded protein: CSSSQGTGGAETLY. The full CDR3 reads CSSSQGTGGAETLYF.

There are a few counts of this clone. Here the gene names and germline are mouse. The read falls 1 residue short of the CDR3 end, and the missing part is taken from the germline J gene. The J gene is TRBJ2-5, the V gene TRBV23; TRBD2, the table's D call, lacks a check against the DNA. The length of the CDR3 is 11 residues. Germline CDR1 and CDR2: KGHTA and FQNQQP. CDR3 DNA, as far as it was read: TGCTCCAGCAGCTTCCAAGACACCCAGTAC. This codes for CSSSFQDTQY. The complete CDR3 reads CSSSFQDTQYF.

With regard to this clone: Genes and germline are mouse. The sequence runs out 1 residue before the end of the CDR3; the remainder is reconstructed from the germline J gene. V is TRBV3 and J is TRBJ2-4; the match to TRBD1 covers 11 bases. This CDR3 is 15 amino acids long. V lost 3 bases to trimming and J lost 2 bases; unmatched junction nucleotides: 1. The germline gives CDR1 SNHLY, CDR2 FYNGKV (reference sequence). The part of the CDR3 DNA that was read is TGTGCCAGCAGCTTTGGACAGGGGGCTCAAAACACCTTGTAC. This codes for CASSFGQGAQNTLY. The whole CDR3 protein reads CASSFGQGAQNTLYF.

In its sample, this clone was seen a few times. One end of the junction fails to match germline, which may point to a read error. The genes are named according to mouse. The CDR3 end is not reached by the read, which stops 1 residue before it; the germline J gene fills it in. The gene calls are TRBV1 and TRBJ1-1, with 7 bases aligning to TRBD1. CDR1 is NSQYPW, CDR2 LRSPGD, per germline (reference sequence). The CDR3 spans 12 residues. The sequenced part of the CDR3 DNA is TGCACCTGCAGCGCAGGGGGCACAGAAGTCTTC. Translation: CTCSAGGTEVF. The CDR3, in full, reads CTCSAGGTEVFF.

There are a few counts of this clone. The germline gene is not matched at one end of the junction; a read error may be the cause. Germline and genes: mouse. With the read ending 1 residue before the CDR3 end, the germline J gene is used to fill in that end. The chain couples TRBV20 to TRBJ2-4; 11 positions agree with TRBD2. CDR3 size: 14 residues. Germline V gene lookup returns CDR1 GFQATS and CDR2 STVNSAI. CDR3 protein: CGAGDWGSQNTLYF. The CDR3 bases that were read are TGTGGTGCTGGGGACTGGGGGAGTCAAAACACCTTGTAC.